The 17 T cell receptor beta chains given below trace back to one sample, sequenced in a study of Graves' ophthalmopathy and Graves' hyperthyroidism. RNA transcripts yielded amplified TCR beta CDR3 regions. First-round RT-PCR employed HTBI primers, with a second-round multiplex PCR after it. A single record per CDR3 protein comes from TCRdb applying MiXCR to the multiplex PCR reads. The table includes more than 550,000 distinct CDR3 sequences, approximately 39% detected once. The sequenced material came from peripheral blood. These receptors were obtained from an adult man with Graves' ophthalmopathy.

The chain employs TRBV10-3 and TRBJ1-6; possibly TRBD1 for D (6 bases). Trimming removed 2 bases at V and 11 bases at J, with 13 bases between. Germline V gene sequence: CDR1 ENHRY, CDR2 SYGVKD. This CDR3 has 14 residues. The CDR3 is CAISENRENTPLHF. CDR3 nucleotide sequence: TGTGCCATCAGTGAGAACAGGGAAAATACACCCCTCCACTTT.

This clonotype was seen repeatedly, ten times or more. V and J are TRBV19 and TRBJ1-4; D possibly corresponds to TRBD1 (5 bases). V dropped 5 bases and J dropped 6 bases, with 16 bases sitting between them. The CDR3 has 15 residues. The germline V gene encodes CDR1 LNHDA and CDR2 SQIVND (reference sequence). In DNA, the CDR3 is TGTGCCAGTAGTCCCACTGGGAGAGGGGATGAAAAACTGTTTTTT. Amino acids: CASSPTGRGDEKLFF.

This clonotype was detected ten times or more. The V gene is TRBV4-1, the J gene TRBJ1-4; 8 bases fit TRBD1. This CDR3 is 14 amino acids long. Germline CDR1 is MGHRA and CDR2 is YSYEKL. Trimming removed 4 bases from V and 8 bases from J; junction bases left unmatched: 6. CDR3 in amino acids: CASSLMDRDEKLFF. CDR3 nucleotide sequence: TGCGCCAGCAGCCTAATGGACAGGGACGAAAAACTGTTTTTT.

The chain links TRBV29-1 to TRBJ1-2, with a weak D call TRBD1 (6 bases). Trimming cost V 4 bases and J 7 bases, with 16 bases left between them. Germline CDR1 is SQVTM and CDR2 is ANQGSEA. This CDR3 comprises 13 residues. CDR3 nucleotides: TGCAGCGTTGCGGCCAGGACAGTGCTTGGCTACACCTTC. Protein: CSVAARTVLGYTF.

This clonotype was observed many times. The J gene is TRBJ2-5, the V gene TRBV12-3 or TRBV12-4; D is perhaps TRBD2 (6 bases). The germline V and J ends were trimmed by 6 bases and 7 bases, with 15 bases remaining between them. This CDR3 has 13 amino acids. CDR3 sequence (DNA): TGTGCCAGCAGCTCGGGCCCGGGGGTGACCCAGTACTTC. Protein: CASSSGPGVTQYF.

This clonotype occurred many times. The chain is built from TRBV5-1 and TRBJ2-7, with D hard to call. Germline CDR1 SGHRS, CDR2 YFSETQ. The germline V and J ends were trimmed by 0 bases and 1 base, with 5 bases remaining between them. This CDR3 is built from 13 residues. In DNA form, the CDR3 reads TGCGCCAGCAGCTTGGAGGCATCCTACGAGCAGTACTTC. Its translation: CASSLEASYEQYF. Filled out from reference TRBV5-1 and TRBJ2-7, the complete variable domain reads KAGVTQTPRYLIKTRGQQVTLSCSPISGHRSVSWYQQTPGQGLQFLFEYFSETQRNKGNFPGRFSGRQFSNSRSEMNVSTLELGDSALYLCASSLEASYEQYFGPGTRLTVT.

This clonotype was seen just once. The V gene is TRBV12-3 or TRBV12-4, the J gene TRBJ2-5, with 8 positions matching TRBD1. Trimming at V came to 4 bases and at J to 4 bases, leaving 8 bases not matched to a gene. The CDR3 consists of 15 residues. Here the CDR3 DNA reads TGTGCCAGCAGTTACCCGGACAGGGCCACAGAGACCCAGTACTTC. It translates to CASSYPDRATETQYF.

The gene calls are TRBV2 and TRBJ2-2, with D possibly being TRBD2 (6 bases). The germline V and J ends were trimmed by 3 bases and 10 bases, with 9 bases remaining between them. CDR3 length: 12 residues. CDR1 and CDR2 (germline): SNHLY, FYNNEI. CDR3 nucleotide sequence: TGTGCCAGCAGTGACGGGAGTTTGGAGCTGTTTTTT. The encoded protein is CASSDGSLELFF.

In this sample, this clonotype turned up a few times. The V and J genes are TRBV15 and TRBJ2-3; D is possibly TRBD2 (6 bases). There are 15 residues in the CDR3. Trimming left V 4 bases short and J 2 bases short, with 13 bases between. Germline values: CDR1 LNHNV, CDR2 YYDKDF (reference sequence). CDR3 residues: CATSKGLSSTDTQYF. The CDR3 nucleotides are TGTGCCACCAGCAAAGGACTATCCTCCACAGATACGCAGTATTTT.

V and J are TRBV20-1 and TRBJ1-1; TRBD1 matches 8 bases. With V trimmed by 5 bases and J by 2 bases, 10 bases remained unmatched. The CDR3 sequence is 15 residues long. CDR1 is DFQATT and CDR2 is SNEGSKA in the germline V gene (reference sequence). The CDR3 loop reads CSAVRTGRYNTEAFF. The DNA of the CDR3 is TGCAGTGCTGTACGGACAGGGAGATATAACACTGAAGCTTTCTTT.

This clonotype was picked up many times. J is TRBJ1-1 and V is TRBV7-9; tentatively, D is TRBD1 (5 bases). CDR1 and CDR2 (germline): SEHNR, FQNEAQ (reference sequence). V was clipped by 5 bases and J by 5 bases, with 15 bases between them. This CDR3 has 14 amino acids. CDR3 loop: CASSPLSGGTEAFF. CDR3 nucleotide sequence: TGTGCCAGCAGCCCCTTAAGTGGGGGGACTGAAGCTTTCTTT. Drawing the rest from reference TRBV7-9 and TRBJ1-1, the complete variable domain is DTGVSQNPRHKITKRGQNVTFRCDPISEHNRLYWYRQTLGQGPEFLTYFQNEAQLEKSRLLSDRFSAERPKGSFSTLEIQRTEQGDSAMYLCASSPLSGGTEAFFGQGTRLTVV.

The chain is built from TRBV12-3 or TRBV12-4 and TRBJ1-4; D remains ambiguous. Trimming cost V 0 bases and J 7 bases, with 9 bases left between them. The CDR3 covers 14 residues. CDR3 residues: CASSLAVYGEKLFF. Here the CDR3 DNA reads TGTGCCAGCAGTTTAGCGGTCTACGGTGAAAAACTGTTTTTT.

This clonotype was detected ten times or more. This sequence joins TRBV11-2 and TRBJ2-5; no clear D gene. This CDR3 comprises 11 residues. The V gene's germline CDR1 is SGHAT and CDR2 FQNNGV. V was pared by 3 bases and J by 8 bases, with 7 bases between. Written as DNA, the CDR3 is TGTGCCAGCAGCTTCACCGGAACCCAGTACTTC. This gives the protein CASSFTGTQYF.

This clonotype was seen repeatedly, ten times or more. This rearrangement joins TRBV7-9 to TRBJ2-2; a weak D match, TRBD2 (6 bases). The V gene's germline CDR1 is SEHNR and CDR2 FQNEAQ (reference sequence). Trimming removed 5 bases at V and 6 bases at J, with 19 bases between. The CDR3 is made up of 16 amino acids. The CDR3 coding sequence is TGTGCCAGCAGCCGGAGGGCAATCTTGTTTTCCGGGGAGCTGTTTTTT. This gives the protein CASSRRAILFSGELFF.

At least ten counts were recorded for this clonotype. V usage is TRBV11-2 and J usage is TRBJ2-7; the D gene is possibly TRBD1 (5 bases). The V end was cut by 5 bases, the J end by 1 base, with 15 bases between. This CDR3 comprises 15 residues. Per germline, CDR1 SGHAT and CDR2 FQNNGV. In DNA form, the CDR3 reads TGTGCCAGCAGCCTCGACAGATACACATCCTACGAGCAGTACTTC. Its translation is CASSLDRYTSYEQYF.

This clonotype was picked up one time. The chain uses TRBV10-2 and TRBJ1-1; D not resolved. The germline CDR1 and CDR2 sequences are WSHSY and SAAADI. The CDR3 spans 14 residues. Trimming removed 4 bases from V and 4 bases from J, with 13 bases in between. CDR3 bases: TGCGCCAGCAGTGCTCGGTGGGGTTGCACTGAAGCTTTCTTT. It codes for CASSARWGCTEAFF.

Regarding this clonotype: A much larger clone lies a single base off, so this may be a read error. CDR3 region: CASSFMPGQKEAQYF. The CDR3, as DNA: TGTGCCAGCAGCTTCATGCCGGGACAAAAAGAGGCCCAGTACTTC. This sequence joins TRBV7-9 and TRBJ2-5; D possibly corresponds to TRBD1 (6 bases). From germline, CDR1 is SEHNR and CDR2 FQNEAQ (reference sequence). The CDR3 runs to 15 residues.